The clone carrying this T cell receptor beta chain was picked up many times. CDR1 is MNHEY and CDR2 is SVGEGT in the germline V gene. Trimming stripped 6 bases from V and 3 bases from J, with 18 bases between. The CDR3 extends over 15 amino acids. These data originate in a study of low-dose radiotherapy and immunotherapy resistance in tumors. Time point specified: before trial treatment. Primers used for first-strand cDNA, a TRAV- and TRBV-specific set, covered both alpha and beta chains. Amplification, which lasted roughly 20 PCR cycles, used a constant-region primer and V-primer adapter to amplify TCRs. MiXCR was run by TCRdb on the reads, yielding one entry per CDR3 protein. The sample consists of under 90,000 distinct CDR3 sequences, roughly a sixth of them appearing once.

The chain recombines TRBV6-2 or TRBV6-3 with TRBJ2-7; possible D gene TRBD1, 6 bases. This TCR was recovered from a male donor with prostate cancer. Specimen: PBMCs, collected before treatment. The CDR3 is CASSRGRGEFYEQYF. For the CDR3, the DNA is TGTGCCAGCAGCAGGGGCCGGGGAGAATTCTACGAGCAGTACTTC.